This TCR beta chain was recorded in a study of blood T cells in healthy people across ages. The authors ran a second PCR of roughly 6 to 12 cycles using a sample-barcoded 5' primer and a J-beta primer mix. A template-switch adaptor containing 12 random nucleotides labeled each cDNA molecule. Each sample yielded at least 3 million CDR3-containing paired-end reads. TCRdb ran MiXCR on the 5' RACE reads and lists one entry per CDR3 protein. Here the sample spans some 710,000 distinct CDR3 sequences, about 45% being singletons. Sequencing input: blood. The receptor's source is a man older than 75 in good health.

The CDR3 sequence is CASSPQQGTQGTQYF. CDR3 DNA sequence: TGTGCCAGCAGCCCTCAACAGGGGACCCAGGGGACCCAGTACTTC. This sequence joins TRBV7-2 and TRBJ2-5; 7 bases agree with TRBD1. Looked up from germline, CDR1 is SGHTA and CDR2 is FQGNSA. V was pared by 5 bases and J by 7 bases, with 13 bases of the junction left unmatched. This CDR3 has 15 residues.